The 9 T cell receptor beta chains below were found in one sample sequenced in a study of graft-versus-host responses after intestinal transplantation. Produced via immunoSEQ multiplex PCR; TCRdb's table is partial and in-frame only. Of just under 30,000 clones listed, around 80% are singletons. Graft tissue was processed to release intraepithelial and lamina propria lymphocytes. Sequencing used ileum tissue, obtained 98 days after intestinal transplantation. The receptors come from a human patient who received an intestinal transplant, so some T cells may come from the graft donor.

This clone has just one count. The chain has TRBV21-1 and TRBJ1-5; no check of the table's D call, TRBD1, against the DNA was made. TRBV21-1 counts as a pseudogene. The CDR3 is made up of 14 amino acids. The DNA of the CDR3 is TGTGCCAGCAGCAGGCAGTTTAGCAATCAGCCCCAGCATTTT. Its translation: CASSRQFSNQPQHF.

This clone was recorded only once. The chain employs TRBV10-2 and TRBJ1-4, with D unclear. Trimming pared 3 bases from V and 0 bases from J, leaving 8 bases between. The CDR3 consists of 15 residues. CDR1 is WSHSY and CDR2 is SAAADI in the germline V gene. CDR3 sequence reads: CASSESGATNEKLFF. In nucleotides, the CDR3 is TGCGCCAGCAGTGAATCGGGTGCAACTAATGAAAAACTGTTTTTT.

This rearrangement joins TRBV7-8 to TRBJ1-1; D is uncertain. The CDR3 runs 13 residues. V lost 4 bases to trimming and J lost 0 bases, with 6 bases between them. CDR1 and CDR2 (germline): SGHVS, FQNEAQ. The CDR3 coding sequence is TGTGCCAGCAGCTCCGAGCTGAACACTGAAGCTTTCTTT. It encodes CASSSELNTEAFF.

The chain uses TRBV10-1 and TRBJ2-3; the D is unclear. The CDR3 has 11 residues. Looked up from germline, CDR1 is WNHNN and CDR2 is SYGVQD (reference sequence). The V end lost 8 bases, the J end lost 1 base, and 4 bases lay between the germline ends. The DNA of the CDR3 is TGCGCCAGCCGTGGCACAGATACGCAGTATTTT. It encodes CASRGTDTQYF.

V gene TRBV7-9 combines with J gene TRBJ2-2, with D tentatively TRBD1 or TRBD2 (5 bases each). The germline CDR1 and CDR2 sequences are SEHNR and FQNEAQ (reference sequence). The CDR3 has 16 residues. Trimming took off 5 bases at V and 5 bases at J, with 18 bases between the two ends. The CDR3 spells CASSPPGLRVTGELFF. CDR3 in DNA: TGTGCCAGCAGCCCCCCAGGGCTGAGGGTGACCGGGGAGCTGTTTTTT.

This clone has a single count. CDR3 coding DNA: TGTGCCAGCAGCGGGCGGGGATTTTTGGACTATGGCTACACCTTC. It specifies CASSGRGFLDYGYTF. V gene TRBV9 combines with J gene TRBJ1-2, with D unclear. The CDR3 loop spans 15 amino acids. The germline CDR1 and CDR2 sequences are SGDLS and YYNGEE. V gave up 3 bases and J gave up 3 bases, with 15 bases separating them. Filled out from reference TRBV9 and TRBJ1-2, the complete variable domain reads DSGVTQTPKHLITATGQRVTLRCSPRSGDLSVYWYQQSLDQGLQFLIQYYNGEERAKGNILERFSAQQFPDLHSELNLSSLELGDSALYFCASSGRGFLDYGYTFGSGTRLTVV.

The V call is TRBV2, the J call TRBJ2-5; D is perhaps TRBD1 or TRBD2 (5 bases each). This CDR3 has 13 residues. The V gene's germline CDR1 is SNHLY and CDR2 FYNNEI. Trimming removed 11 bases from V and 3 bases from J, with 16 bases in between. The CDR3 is CASLRGRKETQYF. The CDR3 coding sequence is TGTGCCTCACTCCGGGGCCGAAAAGAGACCCAGTACTTC.

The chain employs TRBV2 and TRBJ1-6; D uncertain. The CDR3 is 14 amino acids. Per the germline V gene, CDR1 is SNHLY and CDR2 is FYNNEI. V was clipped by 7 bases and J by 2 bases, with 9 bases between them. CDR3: CASTRIAYNSPLHF. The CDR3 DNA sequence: TGTGCCAGCACCAGAATTGCCTATAATTCACCCCTCCACTTT.

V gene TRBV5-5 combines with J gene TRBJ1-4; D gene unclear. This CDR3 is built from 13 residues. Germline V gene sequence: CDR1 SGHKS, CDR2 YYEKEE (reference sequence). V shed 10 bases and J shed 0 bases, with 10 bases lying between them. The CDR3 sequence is CASSSATNEKLFF. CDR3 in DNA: TGTGCCTCTTCATCGGCAACTAATGAAAAACTGTTTTTT.